The next 18 T cell receptor beta chains were all read from a single sample in a study of graft-versus-host responses after intestinal transplantation. Libraries were prepared by immunoSEQ multiplex PCR; TCRdb keeps only in-frame clonotypes and omits some of them. The sample holds around 100,000 clones; more than 90% are singletons and the top ten take about 0.25%. No antigens are known for them. Source: unstimulated CD4+ T cells sorted from spleen or lymph node cells, taken before transplant. All receptors derive from a human donor who was the organ donor for an intestinal transplant.

The rearrangement links TRBV7-2 to TRBJ2-7, with D perhaps matching TRBD1 or TRBD2 (7 bases each). Per germline, CDR1 SGHTA and CDR2 FQGNSA. The CDR3 covers 14 residues. The ends were cut back, 5 bases at V and 2 bases at J, with 13 bases in the middle. CDR3 sequence: CASSPRGGAYEQYF. DNA of the CDR3: TGTGCCAGCAGCCCCAGGGGGGGCGCCTACGAGCAGTACTTC.

V gene TRBV5-1 combines with J gene TRBJ2-7; TRBD2 might be the D (6 bases). Germline V gives CDR1 SGHRS, CDR2 YFSETQ. This CDR3 is 13 amino acids long. Trimming took off 1 base at V and 7 bases at J, with 12 bases between the two ends. DNA for the CDR3: TGCGCCAGCAGCTTGTCTAGCGAGGGAGAGCAGTACTTC. Protein: CASSLSSEGEQYF.

The DNA for the CDR3 is TGTGCCAGCACAGACTCTGGGCGGACAGAGACCCAGTACTTC. The encoded protein is CASTDSGRTETQYF. This chain uses TRBV6-5 with TRBJ2-5; D is uncertain. The CDR3 sequence is 14 residues long. In germline, CDR1 is MNHEY, CDR2 SVGAGI. With 7 bases removed from V and 4 bases from J, the gap between germline ends came to 16 bases.

The rearrangement joins TRBV9 to TRBJ1-4, with 7 nucleotides matching TRBD1. Unmatched junction bases numbered 11, after V lost 4 bases and J lost 5 bases. Germline CDR1 reads SGDLS; CDR2 reads YYNGEE. The CDR3 extends over 16 amino acids. CDR3 nucleotides: TGTGCCAGCAGCAGAACGGGGGGACAGATAAATGAAAAACTGTTTTTT. Encoded protein: CASSRTGGQINEKLFF.

The chain uses TRBV6-6 and TRBJ2-5; D possibly corresponds to TRBD1 (6 bases). This CDR3 contains 13 residues. The V gene's germline CDR1 is MNHNY and CDR2 SVGAGI (reference sequence). V lost 6 bases to trimming and J lost 5 bases, with 13 bases between them. CDR3 sequence (DNA): TGTGCCAGCAGACAGGGTGGCGGGGAGACCCAGTACTTC. As protein: CASRQGGGETQYF.

The chain links TRBV6-1 to TRBJ1-1; D uncertain. The CDR3 has 15 residues. The germline V gene has CDR1 MNHNS and CDR2 SASEGT. The V and J ends lost 5 bases and 8 bases respectively, with 21 bases between them. DNA for the CDR3: TGTGCCAGCAGTTCTTACACGCCTGTTCCGACGGAAGCTTTCTTT. This encodes CASSSYTPVPTEAFF.

V is TRBV11-1 and J is TRBJ2-6; the match to TRBD1 covers 8 bases. Trimming removed 3 bases from V and 4 bases from J; junction bases left unmatched: 5. Germline CDR1 reads SGHAT; CDR2 reads FQDESV (reference sequence). This CDR3 region has 16 residues. The CDR3: CASSFPTGVGANVLTF. The CDR3 coding sequence is TGTGCCAGCAGCTTCCCGACAGGGGTAGGGGCCAACGTCCTGACTTTC.

V is TRBV27 and J is TRBJ2-3; TRBD2 agrees at 8 bases. V gave up 3 bases and J gave up 6 bases; unmatched junction bases: 2. Germline V gene data show CDR1 as MNHEY and CDR2 as SMNVEV (reference sequence). This CDR3 contains 13 residues. For the CDR3, the DNA is TGTGCCAGCAGTTTGGGCGGGAGGGATACGCAGTATTTT. This encodes CASSLGGRDTQYF.

This clone showed up just a few times. V usage is TRBV5-6 and J usage is TRBJ2-7; D is perhaps TRBD1 or TRBD2 (5 bases each). Trimming pared 7 bases from V and 0 bases from J, leaving 14 bases between. The CDR3 covers 14 residues. The germline V gene has CDR1 SGHDT and CDR2 YYEEEE. CDR3 in amino acids: CASLRGGGSYEQYF. CDR3 DNA sequence: TGTGCCAGCCTACGGGGCGGAGGCTCCTACGAGCAGTACTTC.

This chain connects TRBV25-1 to TRBJ2-1, with TRBD1 matching 10 bases. The CDR3 is 16 amino acids. CDR1 is MGHDK and CDR2 is SYGVNS in the germline V gene. After removal of 2 bases from V and 8 bases from J, the junction contained 9 bases not matched to a gene. CDR3: CASSEPPGQGNHEQFF. The CDR3 bases are TGTGCCAGCAGTGAACCGCCGGGACAGGGGAACCATGAGCAGTTCTTC.

The chain is built from TRBV30 and TRBJ2-3; 9 nucleotides match TRBD2. V dropped 5 bases and J dropped 4; count of bases not matched to a gene: 4. This CDR3 has 13 amino acids. Germline assignment: CDR1 GTSNPN and CDR2 SVGIG (reference sequence). The CDR3 bases are TGTGCCTGGGGCAGCGGGGGGTCAGATACGCAGTATTTT. It specifies CAWGSGGSDTQYF.

The chain joins TRBV6-1 to TRBJ1-1; no firm D call. V was clipped by 4 bases and J by 2 bases, with 5 bases between them. The CDR3 totals 12 residues. CDR1 is MNHNS, CDR2 SASEGT, per germline. This CDR3 reads CASSGFNTEAFF. CDR3 in DNA: TGTGCCAGCAGTGGCTTTAACACTGAAGCTTTCTTT.

The V gene is TRBV10-2, the J gene TRBJ2-7, with TRBD2 matching over 13 bases. Trimming at V came to 3 bases and at J to 1 base, leaving 0 bases not matched to a gene. The CDR3 spans 15 residues. Germline V lookup: CDR1 WSHSY, CDR2 SAAADI. Here the CDR3 reads CASSELAGGSYEQYF. For the CDR3, the DNA is TGCGCCAGCAGTGAACTAGCGGGAGGGTCCTACGAGCAGTACTTC.

This clone was recorded a few times. The rearrangement joins TRBV6-1 to TRBJ1-3; 10 bases match TRBD1. The CDR3 totals 15 residues. V shed 3 bases and J 5 bases; nucleotides not matched to a gene: 4. Per germline, CDR1 MNHNS and CDR2 SASEGT. CDR3 in amino acids: CASSEGQGNRNTIYF. In nucleotides, the CDR3 is TGTGCCAGCAGTGAGGGACAGGGGAATCGAAACACCATATATTTT.

The CDR3 is CASSFTGVNEKLFF. CDR3 sequence (DNA): TGTGCCAGCAGTTTTACAGGGGTTAATGAAAAACTGTTTTTT. The chain is built from TRBV28 and TRBJ1-4; 7 nucleotides align to TRBD1. The CDR3 extends over 14 amino acids. Germline V CDR1 and CDR2: MDHEN, SYDVKM. V was clipped by 3 bases and J by 4 bases; unmatched bases: 2.

V usage is TRBV11-2 and J usage is TRBJ2-7, with 8 bases lining up with TRBD1. The ends lost 4 bases at V and 5 bases at J; junction bases unmatched: 4. Looked up from germline, CDR1 is SGHAT and CDR2 is FQNNGV. This CDR3 is built from 13 residues. The CDR3: CASSSPTGDEQYF. CDR3 DNA sequence: TGTGCCAGCAGCTCCCCGACAGGGGACGAGCAGTACTTC.

The chain is built from TRBV2 and TRBJ2-5; D unclear. Trimming shortened V by 6 bases and J by 0 bases, and 5 bases separated the two germline ends. The CDR3 length is 12 residues. CDR1 is SNHLY and CDR2 is FYNNEI in the germline V gene. This chain's CDR3 is CASSSYQETQYF. CDR3 coding DNA: TGTGCCAGCAGCAGTTACCAAGAGACCCAGTACTTC.

This chain joins TRBV19 and TRBJ2-7; 7 bases align to TRBD1. The CDR3 is 13 amino acids. Germline trimming cut 4 bases from V and 2 bases from J; bases unmatched to any gene: 2. Germline values: CDR1 LNHDA, CDR2 SQIVND (reference sequence). CDR3 region: CASSRGQTYEQYF. In DNA, the CDR3 is TGTGCCAGTAGTAGGGGACAGACCTACGAGCAGTACTTC.